This T cell receptor beta chain was found in a study of memory CD4+ T cells and cytomegalovirus serostatus. The sort gate was single viable CD3+CD4+CD8-CD45RO+ cells for memory CD4+ T cells. Donors' CMV status reflects serum IgG against pp150, pp28, p38, p52. CD4+ T cells were isolated by positive magnetic selection. The CDR3 is 13 amino acids. The trim removed 9 bases at V and 7 bases at J, leaving 11 bases unmatched. Per the germline V gene, CDR1 is LNHDA and CDR2 is SQIVND (reference sequence). Study-wide results and limits: A US-trained random forest predicted CMV serostatus with median AUC around 0.91. Each of around 69 CMV-associated TCRbeta sequences occurred in one to five individuals.

Assay used: immunoSEQ multiplex PCR; TCRdb lists only in-frame clones, some missing. The table includes under 80,000 clones, under 80% detected once. Concerning this clone itself: Its target is unknown.

This receptor was identified in an adult in good health and CMV-seropositive. Sequences were obtained from memory CD4+ T cells from blood. V gene TRBV19 combines with J gene TRBJ1-2; 7 nucleotides agree with TRBD1. CDR3 in amino acids: CASTRDSLGGYTF. For the CDR3, the DNA is TGTGCCAGCACCAGGGACAGCTTAGGTGGCTACACCTTC.